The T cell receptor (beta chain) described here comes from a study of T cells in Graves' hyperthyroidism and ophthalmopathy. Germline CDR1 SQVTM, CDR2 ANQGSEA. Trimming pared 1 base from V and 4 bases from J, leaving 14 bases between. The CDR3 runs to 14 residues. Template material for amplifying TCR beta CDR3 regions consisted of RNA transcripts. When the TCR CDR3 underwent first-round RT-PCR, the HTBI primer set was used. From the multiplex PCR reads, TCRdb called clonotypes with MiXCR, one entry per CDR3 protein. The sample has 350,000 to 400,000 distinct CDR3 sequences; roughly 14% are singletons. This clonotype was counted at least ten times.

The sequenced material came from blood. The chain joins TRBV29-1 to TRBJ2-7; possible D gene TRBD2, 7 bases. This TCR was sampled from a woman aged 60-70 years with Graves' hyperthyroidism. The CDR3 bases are TGCAGCGTTGAAGTAAGGGGGGGGGCTTACGAGCAGTACTTC. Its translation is CSVEVRGGAYEQYF.